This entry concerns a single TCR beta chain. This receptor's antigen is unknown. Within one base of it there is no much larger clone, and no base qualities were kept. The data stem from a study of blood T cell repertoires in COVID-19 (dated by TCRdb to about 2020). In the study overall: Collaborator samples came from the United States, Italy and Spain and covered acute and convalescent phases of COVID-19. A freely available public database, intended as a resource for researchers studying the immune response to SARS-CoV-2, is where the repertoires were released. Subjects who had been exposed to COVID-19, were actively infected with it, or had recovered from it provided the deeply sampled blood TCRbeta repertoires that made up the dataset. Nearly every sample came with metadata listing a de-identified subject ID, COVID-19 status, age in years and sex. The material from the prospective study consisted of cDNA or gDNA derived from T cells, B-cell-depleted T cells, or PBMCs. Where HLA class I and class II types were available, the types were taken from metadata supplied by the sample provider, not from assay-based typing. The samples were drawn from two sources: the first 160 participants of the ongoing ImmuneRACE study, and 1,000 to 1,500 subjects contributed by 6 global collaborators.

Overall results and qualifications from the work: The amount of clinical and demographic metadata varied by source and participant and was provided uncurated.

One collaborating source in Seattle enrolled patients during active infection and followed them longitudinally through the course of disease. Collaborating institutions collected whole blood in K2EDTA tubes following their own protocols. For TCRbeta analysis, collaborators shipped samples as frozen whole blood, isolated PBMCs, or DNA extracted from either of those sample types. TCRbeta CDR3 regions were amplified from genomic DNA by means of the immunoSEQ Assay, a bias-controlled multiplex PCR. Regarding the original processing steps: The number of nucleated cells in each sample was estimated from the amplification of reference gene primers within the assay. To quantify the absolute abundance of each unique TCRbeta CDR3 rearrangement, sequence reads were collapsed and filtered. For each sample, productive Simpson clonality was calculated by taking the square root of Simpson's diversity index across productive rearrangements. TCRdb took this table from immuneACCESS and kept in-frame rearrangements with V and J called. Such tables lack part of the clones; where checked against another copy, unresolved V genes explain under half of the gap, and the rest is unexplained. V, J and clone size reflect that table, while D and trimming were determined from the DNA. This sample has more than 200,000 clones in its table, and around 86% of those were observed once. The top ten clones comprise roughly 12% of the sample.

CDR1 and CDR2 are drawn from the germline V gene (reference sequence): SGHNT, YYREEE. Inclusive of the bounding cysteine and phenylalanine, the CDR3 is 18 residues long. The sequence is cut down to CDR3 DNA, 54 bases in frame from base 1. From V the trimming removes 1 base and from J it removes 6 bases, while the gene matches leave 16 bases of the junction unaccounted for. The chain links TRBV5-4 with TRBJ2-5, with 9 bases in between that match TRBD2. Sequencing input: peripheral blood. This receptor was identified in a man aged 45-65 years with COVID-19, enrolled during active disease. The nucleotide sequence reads TGTGCCAGCAGCTTGCCTGGGTTTGGAGCGGGAGGCCTGAAGACCCAGTACTTC. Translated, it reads CASSLPGFGAGGLKTQYF.